These 8 T cell receptor beta chains were sequenced from one sample in a study of cytomegalovirus exposure and HLA in healthy donors. Primers for the PCR totalled 60 Vbeta and 13 Jbeta. Using immunoSEQ multiplex PCR, the repertoire was profiled, and TCRdb retains in-frame clones only, with some absent. This sample carries some 95,000 clones, around 84% of them seen once, and the ten largest clones take roughly 4.3%. The source material was PBMCs. Source of these receptors: a woman between 40 and 55 years old in good health and CMV-seropositive.

This chain joins TRBV28 and TRBJ1-5; D is perhaps TRBD1 (5 bases). The V gene lost 2 bases and the J gene lost 7 bases, with 9 bases spanning the gap. This CDR3 is 13 amino acids long. CDR1 and CDR2 (germline): MDHEN, SYDVKM. The CDR3 region has the DNA TGTGCCAGCAGTTTAAAGGGGTTGCAGCCCCAGCATTTT. This translates into CASSLKGLQPQHF.

This chain links TRBV7-9 with TRBJ2-7; 11 positions match TRBD2. With V trimmed by 5 bases and J by 4 bases, 10 bases remained unmatched. The CDR3 totals 16 residues. Germline CDR1 reads SEHNR; CDR2 reads FQNEAQ (reference sequence). CDR3 DNA: TGTGCCAGCAGCCCAACCCCTAGCGGGAGGAGGTACGAGCAGTACTTC. Translating gives CASSPTPSGRRYEQYF.

The genes are TRBV2 and TRBJ2-7; 12 bases are a match to TRBD2. CDR1 and CDR2 (germline): SNHLY, FYNNEI. V lost 6 bases, J lost 0 bases, and 0 bases stayed unmatched. The CDR3 extends over 14 amino acids. CDR3 nucleotide sequence: TGTGCCAGCAGACTAGCGGGAGGCTCCTACGAGCAGTACTTC. As protein: CASRLAGGSYEQYF. The variable domain in full, with the rest retrieved from reference TRBV2 and TRBJ2-7, is EPEVTQTPSHQVTQMGQEVILRCVPISNHLYFYWYRQILGQKVEFLVSFYNNEISEKSEIFDDQFSVERPDGSNFTLKIRSTKLEDSAMYFCASRLAGGSYEQYFGPGTRLTVT.

The chain uses TRBV19 and TRBJ1-1; unclear D gene. CDR3 size: 13 residues. Germline assignment: CDR1 LNHDA and CDR2 SQIVND (reference sequence). Trimming stripped 3 bases from V and 8 bases from J, with 13 bases between. Written as DNA, the CDR3 is TGTGCCAGTAGTATCCCCCCCGCGAGGGAAGCTTTCTTT. Its protein product is CASSIPPAREAFF.

The chain uses TRBV5-6 and TRBJ2-7; D possibly corresponds to TRBD2 (6 bases). This CDR3 contains 14 residues. The germline V gene encodes CDR1 SGHDT and CDR2 YYEEEE. With 0 bases removed from V and 5 bases from J, the gap between germline ends came to 12 bases. CDR3 sequence: CASSLAGGEDEQYF. DNA for the CDR3: TGTGCCAGCAGCTTGGCGGGTGGGGAGGACGAGCAGTACTTC.

The CDR3 region has the DNA TGTGCCAGCAGTCTCGGGACAGGGGCATACGAGCAGTACTTC. It specifies CASSLGTGAYEQYF. The chain has TRBV27 and TRBJ2-7, with TRBD1 matching 10 bases. This CDR3 comprises 14 residues. Germline CDR1 MNHEY, CDR2 SMNVEV (reference sequence). V lost 5 bases to trimming and J lost 4 bases; unmatched junction nucleotides: 5.

The chain uses TRBV6-4 and TRBJ2-1, with D possibly matching TRBD2 (6 bases). Germline V gene data show CDR1 as MRHNA and CDR2 as SNTAGT. This CDR3 has 16 amino acids. V was trimmed by 7 bases and J by 9 bases, leaving 25 bases between them. The CDR3: CASIPATSPQDGEQFF. CDR3 DNA: TGTGCCAGCATTCCAGCTACTAGCCCTCAAGATGGTGAGCAGTTCTTC.

This chain links TRBV6-6 with TRBJ1-1, with TRBD1 as a possible D gene (5 bases). Germline V gene sequence: CDR1 MNHNY, CDR2 SVGAGI (reference sequence). This CDR3 has 13 residues. V lost 7 bases and J 3 bases, leaving 12 bases between the germline ends. This CDR3 is CASKGGDDTEAFF. The CDR3 DNA is TGTGCCAGCAAGGGAGGGGATGACACTGAAGCTTTCTTT.